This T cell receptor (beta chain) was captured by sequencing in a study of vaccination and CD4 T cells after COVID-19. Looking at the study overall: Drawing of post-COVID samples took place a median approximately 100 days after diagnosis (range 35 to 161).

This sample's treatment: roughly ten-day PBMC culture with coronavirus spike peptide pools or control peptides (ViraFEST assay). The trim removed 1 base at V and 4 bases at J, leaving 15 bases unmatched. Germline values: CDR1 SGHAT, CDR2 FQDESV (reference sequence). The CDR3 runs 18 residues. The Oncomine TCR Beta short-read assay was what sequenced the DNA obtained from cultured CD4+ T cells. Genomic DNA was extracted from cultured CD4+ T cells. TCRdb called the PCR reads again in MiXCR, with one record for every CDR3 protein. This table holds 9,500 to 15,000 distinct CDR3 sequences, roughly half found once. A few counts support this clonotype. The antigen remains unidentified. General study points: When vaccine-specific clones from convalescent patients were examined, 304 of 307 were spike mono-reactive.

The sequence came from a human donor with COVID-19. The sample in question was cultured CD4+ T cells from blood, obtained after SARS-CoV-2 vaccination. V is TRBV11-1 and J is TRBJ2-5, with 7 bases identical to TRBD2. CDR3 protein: CASSLVAFGGRSGETQYF. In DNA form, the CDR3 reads TGTGCCAGCAGCTTAGTCGCCTTCGGGGGGAGGTCGGGAGAGACCCAGTACTTC.